This T cell receptor (beta chain) derives from a study of shared clonotypes between healthy human individuals. Sequencing used immunoSEQ multiplex PCR; TCRdb keeps in-frame clones, though not all of them. The repertoire includes about 1 million clones, around 74% of them detected once, and about 1.5% sits in the top ten. Germline CDR1 is SGHAT and CDR2 is FQNNGV. This CDR3 contains 13 residues. Deletions cut 4 bases from V and 12 bases from J, with 17 bases between. The sample taken for sequencing was memory CD4+ T cells sorted from blood. The subset was: CD45RA-negative fraction. This receptor was obtained from a young man in good health. The chain links TRBV11-2 to TRBJ2-3; maybe TRBD2 (6 bases). The CDR3 nucleotides read TGTGCCAGCAGCTCCATGGGAGGAATGTCTCAGTATTTT. Translation: CASSSMGGMSQYF.